This entry concerns a single T cell receptor beta chain. These data are taken from a study of monozygotic twins with inflammatory bowel disease. Reprocessing the 5' RACE reads, TCRdb reports a single entry for every CDR3 protein and omits DNA. The repertoire table contains a few hundred thousand distinct CDR3 sequences. This CDR3 spans 13 amino acids. Looked up from germline, CDR1 is SQVTM and CDR2 is ANQGSEA. The source is a human donor with ulcerative colitis or Crohn's disease, or a healthy co-twin of an affected twin (not recorded which). V is TRBV29-1 and J is TRBJ1-1; the TCRdb call, TRBD1, lacks DNA for checking. Sequenced material: blood. CDR3 protein: CSCEGRGRTEAFF.